These 32 T cell receptor beta chains originate from one sample sequenced in a study of T cells in Graves' hyperthyroidism and ophthalmopathy. TCR beta CDR3 sequences were amplified from RNA transcripts. The study used the HTBI primer set for a first-round RT-PCR of the TCR CDR3. Using its own MiXCR run on the multiplex PCR reads, TCRdb lists one record per CDR3 protein. The sample lists approximately 700,000 distinct CDR3 sequences; approximately 16% were seen once. Specimen: blood. These receptors all come from a man aged 18 to 30 with Graves' hyperthyroidism.

The V call is TRBV7-9, the J call TRBJ2-3, with TRBD2 identical over 9 bases. J was trimmed by 6 bases and V by 2 bases; bases with no gene match: 6. CDR1 and CDR2 from the germline V gene are SEHNR and FQNEAQ (reference sequence). The CDR3 extends over 15 amino acids. CDR3 sequence: CASSLQREAPDTQYF. As DNA, the CDR3 is TGTGCCAGCAGCTTACAGCGGGAGGCACCGGATACGCAGTATTTT. Variable domain in full (rest from reference TRBV7-9 and TRBJ2-3): DTGVSQNPRHKITKRGQNVTFRCDPISEHNRLYWYRQTLGQGPEFLTYFQNEAQLEKSRLLSDRFSAERPKGSFSTLEIQRTEQGDSAMYLCASSLQREAPDTQYFGPGTRLTVL.

The chain carries TRBV29-1 and TRBJ2-1; 7 positions agree with TRBD1. The ends lost 4 bases at V and 4 bases at J; junction bases unmatched: 4. This CDR3 comprises 13 residues. CDR1 and CDR2 from the germline V gene are SQVTM and ANQGSEA. CDR3 bases: TGCAGCGTTGCTAGGACAGGATACAATGAGCAGTTCTTC. It codes for CSVARTGYNEQFF.

This clonotype appeared a few times. This chain uses TRBV7-2 with TRBJ2-7; TRBD2 agrees at 7 bases. V gave up 5 bases and J gave up 6 bases; unmatched junction bases: 13. The CDR3 contains 15 residues. The germline CDR1 and CDR2 sequences are SGHTA and FQGNSA. This CDR3 is CASSLGGSSVGEQYF. The CDR3 nucleotides are TGTGCCAGCAGCCTGGGCGGGAGTTCGGTCGGCGAGCAGTACTTC.

There are many counts of this clonotype. The chain recombines TRBV7-2 with TRBJ2-7, with 7 bases that match TRBD2. The V gene's germline CDR1 is SGHTA and CDR2 FQGNSA. The CDR3 contains 17 residues. V gave up 1 base and J gave up 2 bases; unmatched junction bases: 11. As DNA, the CDR3 is TGTGCCAGCAGCTTAGGTATTCCCGCGGGAGCGACCTACGAGCAGTACTTC. This sequence encodes CASSLGIPAGATYEQYF.

This chain connects TRBV18 to TRBJ1-5, with a possible D match to TRBD1 (6 bases). Germline CDR1 and CDR2: KGHSH and LQKENI. V shed 2 bases and J shed 11 bases, with 10 bases lying between them. The CDR3 loop spans 12 amino acids. The CDR3 DNA reads as TGTGCCAGCTCACCAGAGGGGGGGTCCCAGCATTTT. Its translation: CASSPEGGSQHF.

J is TRBJ2-7 and V is TRBV12-3 or TRBV12-4, with a possible D match to TRBD1 (6 bases). There are 15 residues in the CDR3. Trimming stripped 2 bases from V and 2 bases from J, with 13 bases between. The DNA of the CDR3 is TGTGCCAGCAGTTTACAGGGGACCCCAACCTACGAGCAGTACTTC. The encoded protein is CASSLQGTPTYEQYF.

About this clonotype itself: A much larger clone differs from this one at a single base, so this may be a read error. J is TRBJ1-1 and V is TRBV5-1; 7 nucleotides line up with TRBD1. The V gene end was trimmed by 1 base and the J gene end by 0 bases; junction bases not matched to a gene: 15. Germline V lookup: CDR1 SGHRS, CDR2 YFSETQ. The CDR3 has 19 amino acids. CDR3 coding DNA: TGCGCCAGCAGCTTGAGGGGGCCGGACCATTCCCGCATGAACACTGAAGCTTTCTTT. As protein: CASSLRGPDHSRMNTEAFF. The variable domain in full, with the rest retrieved from reference TRBV5-1 and TRBJ1-1, is KAGVTQTPRYLIKTRGQQVTLSCSPISGHRSVSWYQQTPGQGLQFLFEYFSETQRNKGNFPGRFSGRQFSNSRSEMNVSTLELGDSALYLCASSLRGPDHSRMNTEAFFGQGTRLTVV.

This clonotype was found a few times. The chain carries TRBV5-1 and TRBJ2-2; 11 bases line up with TRBD1. Germline lookup yields CDR1 SGHRS and CDR2 YFSETQ. The CDR3 runs to 16 residues. V gave up 0 bases and J gave up 6 bases; unmatched junction bases: 4. The DNA for the CDR3 is TGCGCCAGCAGCTTGGCTCCGGGACAGGGGGCCGGGGAGCTGTTTTTT. Translation gives CASSLAPGQGAGELFF.

This clonotype was counted a few times. The chain uses TRBV28 and TRBJ2-1; 13 nucleotides match TRBD2. The V gene end was trimmed by 2 bases and the J gene end by 6 bases; junction bases not matched to a gene: 16. The CDR3 totals 20 residues. The V gene's germline CDR1 is MDHEN and CDR2 SYDVKM. CDR3 DNA: TGTGCCAGCAGTTTAGCTTATGGACTAGCGGGAGTTTGGGAAGCCAATGAGCAGTTCTTC. Protein: CASSLAYGLAGVWEANEQFF.

This clonotype was recorded many times. V and J are TRBV28 and TRBJ2-3; D is uncertain. The V end was cut by 5 bases, the J end by 5 bases, with 8 bases between. The CDR3 totals 12 residues. Germline V gene sequence: CDR1 MDHEN, CDR2 SYDVKM. CDR3 sequence reads: CASSPLLDTQYF. In DNA form, the CDR3 reads TGTGCCAGCAGTCCTCTCCTAGATACGCAGTATTTT.

This clonotype has only a few counts. The chain has TRBV2 and TRBJ2-1, with 13 bases matching TRBD2. Germline CDR1 SNHLY, CDR2 FYNNEI. The CDR3 length is 14 residues. Losses at the gene ends were 9 bases for V and 7 bases for J; bases not matched to a gene: 6. CDR3 DNA: TGTGCCAGATCGGGACTAGCGGGATCTAATGAGCAGTTCTTC. Translation gives CARSGLAGSNEQFF.

The table lists this clonotype with a few counts. V is TRBV20-1 and J is TRBJ2-7; 8 nucleotides agree with TRBD2. Germline CDR1 DFQATT, CDR2 SNEGSKA (reference sequence). The CDR3 totals 15 residues. With 0 bases clipped from V and 4 bases from J, the junction kept 8 bases outside the gene matches. DNA for the CDR3: TGCAGTGCTAGAGATCCCCTAGCGGGTGTATACGAGCAGTACTTC. Amino acid sequence: CSARDPLAGVYEQYF.

The V call is TRBV20-1, the J call TRBJ1-5, with a weak D call TRBD1 (6 bases). V was trimmed by 3 bases and J by 6 bases, leaving 12 bases between them. This CDR3 spans 13 amino acids. From germline, CDR1 is DFQATT and CDR2 SNEGSKA (reference sequence). This chain's CDR3 is CSASRGQGQPQHF. Written as DNA, the CDR3 is TGCAGTGCTAGTCGGGGGCAGGGTCAGCCCCAGCATTTT.

This clonotype has only one observation. This rearrangement joins TRBV7-3 to TRBJ2-1; 14 bases are a match to TRBD2. Germline V lookup: CDR1 SGHTA, CDR2 FQGTGA. With V trimmed by 4 bases and J by 15 bases, 8 bases remained unmatched. The CDR3 is 14 residues long. CDR3 in amino acids: CASSYGTSGSSLFF. The CDR3 DNA sequence: TGTGCCAGCAGCTATGGGACTAGCGGGAGCAGCCTGTTCTTC.

This clonotype was detected many times. The V gene is TRBV28, the J gene TRBJ2-7; possibly TRBD2 for D (6 bases). V was pared by 7 bases and J by 2 bases, with 12 bases between. Germline values: CDR1 MDHEN, CDR2 SYDVKM. This CDR3 region has 13 residues. The DNA for the CDR3 is TGTGCCAGCAATGGGGACTCCACCTACGAGCAGTACTTC. Amino acids: CASNGDSTYEQYF.

This clonotype came up many times. The chain recombines TRBV28 with TRBJ2-5; possibly TRBD1 or TRBD2 for D (5 bases each). Trimming stripped 8 bases from V and 6 bases from J, with 22 bases between. The CDR3 has 15 amino acids. Germline-derived CDR1 and CDR2 are MDHEN and SYDVKM. The CDR3 DNA reads TGTGCCAGCGCCCCTTTTGGGGACGCTGACCAGACCCAGTACTTC. Its translation: CASAPFGDADQTQYF.

Turning to this clonotype: A read error may account for a junction end that differs from germline. This sequence joins TRBV6-5 and TRBJ1-1; TRBD1 might be the D (5 bases). CDR1 is MNHEY and CDR2 is SVGAGI in the germline V gene. This CDR3 has 14 amino acids. The CDR3 loop is CASSHSKGTNEAFF. CDR3 bases: TGTGCCAGCAGTCACTCGAAGGGGACTAATGAGGCTTTCTTT.

Comments on this clonotype: An end of the junction differs from the germline gene, which may be a read error. V usage is TRBV6-2 or TRBV6-3 and J usage is TRBJ2-7, with 8 positions matching TRBD1. Germline V gene data show CDR1 as MNHEY and CDR2 as SVGEGT. The CDR3 spans 15 residues. CDR3 sequence reads: CASSPRGQGIYEQYF. The CDR3 nucleotides read TGCGCCAGCAGTCCCCGCGGACAGGGTATCTACGAGCAGTACTTC.

This clonotype was seen a handful of times. The V and J genes are TRBV28 and TRBJ1-2; 8 positions match TRBD1. The CDR3 length is 14 residues. CDR1 MDHEN and CDR2 SYDVKM come from the germline V gene. The junction had 4 bases not matched to a gene; V was cut back by 3 bases and J by 4 bases. The CDR3 DNA reads TGTGCCAGCAGTTTGTGGGGACAGGCCTATGGCTACACCTTC. As protein: CASSLWGQAYGYTF.

This clonotype appeared many times. V gene TRBV12-3 or TRBV12-4 combines with J gene TRBJ1-1; 7 bases map to TRBD1. The CDR3 is 13 amino acids. V gave up 6 bases and J gave up 4 bases; unmatched junction bases: 5. The CDR3: CASSRWTGTEAFF. The CDR3 DNA follows: TGTGCCAGCAGCCGTTGGACAGGCACTGAAGCTTTCTTT.

This clonotype showed up just a few times. The V call is TRBV6-1, the J call TRBJ2-2; 8 bases are a match to TRBD2. The V gene's germline CDR1 is MNHNS and CDR2 SASEGT. The CDR3 runs to 15 residues. V shed 3 bases and J 0 bases; nucleotides not matched to a gene: 0. As DNA, the CDR3 is TGTGCCAGCAGTGACGGGGGGGCGAACACCGGGGAGCTGTTTTTT. Protein product: CASSDGGANTGELFF.

In this sample, this clonotype turned up many times. The chain couples TRBV5-1 to TRBJ2-7, with TRBD2 matching over 13 bases. This CDR3 contains 15 residues. CDR1 is SGHRS, CDR2 YFSETQ, per germline. Trimming cost V 6 bases and J 3 bases; bases outside gene matches: 6. The CDR3 spells CASKAGTSGIYEQYF. DNA of the CDR3: TGCGCCAGCAAAGCCGGGACTAGCGGGATCTACGAGCAGTACTTC.

This clonotype was found a few times. V gene TRBV7-8 combines with J gene TRBJ2-5; 7 positions match TRBD1. CDR1 SGHVS and CDR2 FQNEAQ come from the germline V gene. The CDR3 length is 15 residues. Germline trimming cut 5 bases from V and 3 bases from J; bases unmatched to any gene: 9. The CDR3 sequence is CASSPTTGTEETQYF. The DNA for the CDR3 is TGTGCCAGCAGCCCCACGACAGGGACCGAAGAGACCCAGTACTTC.

This clonotype was seen at least ten times. V and J are TRBV20-1 and TRBJ2-1, with 8 bases that match TRBD2. CDR3 length equals 15 residues. Losses at the gene ends were 8 bases for V and 3 bases for J; bases not matched to a gene: 12. From germline, CDR1 is DFQATT and CDR2 SNEGSKA (reference sequence). CDR3 in DNA: TGCAGTACCACGGGAGGGGTGAGAGACTACAATGAGCAGTTCTTC. Its translation: CSTTGGVRDYNEQFF.

About this clonotype: This CDR3 is missing its conserved last phenylalanine or tryptophan, likely due to a read error. The chain couples TRBV28 to TRBJ2-1; D perhaps matches TRBD2 (6 bases). The CDR3 sequence is 15 residues long. Germline V lookup: CDR1 MDHEN, CDR2 SYDVKM. V shed 8 bases and J shed 1 base, with 15 bases lying between them. Here the CDR3 reads CASGGAAASYNEQFL. CDR3 DNA: TGTGCCAGCGGAGGGGCAGCGGCATCCTACAATGAGCAGTTCCTC.

The chain carries TRBV5-4 and TRBJ2-7; the D gene is possibly TRBD2 (6 bases). Germline V gene data show CDR1 as SGHNT and CDR2 as YYREEE (reference sequence). The CDR3 is 16 residues long. V lost 5 bases to trimming and J lost 7 bases, with 25 bases between them. The CDR3 region is CASSPKGGVDLREQYF. DNA of the CDR3: TGTGCCAGCAGTCCCAAAGGCGGGGTAGACCTGCGGGAGCAGTACTTC.

A remark on this clonotype: A much more abundant neighbour one base away suggests this may be a read error. The chain combines TRBV6-2 or TRBV6-3 with TRBJ2-1; 14 bases map to TRBD2. CDR1 is MNHEY, CDR2 SVGEGT, per germline. CDR3 length: 16 amino acids. Trimming at V came to 6 bases and at J to 7 bases, leaving 8 bases not matched to a gene. CDR3 amino acids: CASSLGTSGGSNEQFF. In DNA form, the CDR3 reads TGTGCCAGCAGCCTCGGGACTAGCGGGGGATCGAATGAGCAGTTCTTC.

This clonotype was seen at least ten times. V gene TRBV6-2 or TRBV6-3 combines with J gene TRBJ2-5; D possibly uses TRBD1 or TRBD2 (6 bases each). Germline V gene sequence: CDR1 MNHEY, CDR2 SVGEGT. V was cut by 3 bases and J by 5 bases, with 16 bases left in between. The CDR3 spans 15 residues. CDR3 region: CASSYPGARRETQYF. The CDR3 nucleotides read TGTGCCAGCAGTTATCCGGGGGCGCGTCGGGAGACCCAGTACTTC.

The rearrangement links TRBV5-1 to TRBJ2-3; the match to TRBD1 covers 8 bases. Germline V lookup: CDR1 SGHRS, CDR2 YFSETQ. This CDR3 is 14 amino acids long. The ends lost 4 bases at V and 4 bases at J; junction bases unmatched: 5. This CDR3 is CASSKGQAPDTQYF. The CDR3, as DNA: TGCGCCAGCAGCAAGGGACAGGCTCCAGATACGCAGTATTTT.

This clonotype was recorded a few times. V is TRBV20-1 and J is TRBJ2-5, with TRBD1 identical over 12 bases. Unmatched junction bases numbered 7, after V lost 4 bases and J lost 4 bases. From germline, CDR1 is DFQATT and CDR2 SNEGSKA (reference sequence). This CDR3 spans 15 amino acids. The CDR3: CSAIGTGGFRETQYF. CDR3 nucleotides: TGCAGTGCTATCGGGACAGGGGGCTTCCGAGAGACCCAGTACTTC.

This clonotype was observed a handful of times. The J gene is TRBJ2-5, the V gene TRBV11-3; D is possibly TRBD1 or TRBD2 (6 bases each). Germline V lookup: CDR1 SGHNT, CDR2 YENEEA. The CDR3 spans 15 residues. The V and J ends lost 5 bases and 4 bases respectively, with 17 bases between them. The CDR3 DNA follows: TGTGCCAGCAGCCCAGGGGAGGACAGCACAGAGACCCAGTACTTC. This encodes CASSPGEDSTETQYF. Supplemented by reference TRBV11-3 and TRBJ2-5, the full variable domain reads EAGVVQSPRYKIIEKKQPVAFWCNPISGHNTLYWYLQNLGQGPELLIRYENEEAVDDSQLPKDRFSAERLKGVDSTLKIQPAELGDSAVYLCASSPGEDSTETQYFGPGTRLLVL.

This clonotype was seen a few times. The rearrangement links TRBV20-1 to TRBJ1-1; the match to TRBD1 covers 8 bases. The CDR3 consists of 14 residues. Germline assignment: CDR1 DFQATT and CDR2 SNEGSKA (reference sequence). With 6 bases clipped from V and 6 bases from J, the junction kept 12 bases outside the gene matches. CDR3 in DNA: TGCAGTGCCACGACAGGGGAGAAGGGGCCTGAAGCTTTCTTT. Its translation: CSATTGEKGPEAFF.